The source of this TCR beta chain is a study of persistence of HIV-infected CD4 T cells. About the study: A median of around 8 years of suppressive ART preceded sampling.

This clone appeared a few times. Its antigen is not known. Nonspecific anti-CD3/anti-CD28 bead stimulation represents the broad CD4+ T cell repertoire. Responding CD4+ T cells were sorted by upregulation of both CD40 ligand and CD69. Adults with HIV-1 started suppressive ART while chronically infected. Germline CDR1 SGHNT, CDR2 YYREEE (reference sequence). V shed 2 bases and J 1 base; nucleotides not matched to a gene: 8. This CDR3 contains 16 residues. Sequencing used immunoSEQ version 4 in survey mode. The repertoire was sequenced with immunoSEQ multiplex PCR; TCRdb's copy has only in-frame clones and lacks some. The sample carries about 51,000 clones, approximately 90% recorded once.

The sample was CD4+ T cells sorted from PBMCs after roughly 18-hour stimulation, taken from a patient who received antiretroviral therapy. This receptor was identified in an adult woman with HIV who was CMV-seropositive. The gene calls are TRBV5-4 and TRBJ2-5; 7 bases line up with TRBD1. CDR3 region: CASSFQARGPQETQYF. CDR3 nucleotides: TGTGCCAGCAGCTTTCAAGCGAGGGGGCCCCAAGAGACCCAGTACTTC.